What follows are 20 T cell receptor beta chains derived from one specimen sequenced in a study of T cells in Graves' hyperthyroidism and ophthalmopathy. Amplification targeted TCR beta CDR3 regions from RNA transcripts. First-round RT-PCR targeting the TCR CDR3 was performed with the HTBI primer set. One entry per CDR3 protein, called by TCRdb with MiXCR from the multiplex PCR reads. This sample carries hundreds of thousands of distinct CDR3 sequences, 15% to 19% of them seen once, and the ten largest clones take 25% to 30%. The sample consisted of blood. These receptors were taken from a woman aged 18-29 years with Graves' hyperthyroidism that later progressed to Graves' ophthalmopathy.

This clonotype was seen at least ten times. DNA of the CDR3: TGTGCCAGCAGCCCAAGTCGCGGGAGGGCCGTGGAGCAGTTCTTC. Residues: CASSPSRGRAVEQFF. V is TRBV28 and J is TRBJ2-1, with 9 bases matching TRBD2. Germline trimming cut 6 bases from V and 10 bases from J; bases unmatched to any gene: 13. The CDR3 spans 15 residues. Germline V gene sequence: CDR1 MDHEN, CDR2 SYDVKM.

For this clonotype: A single base separates this from a much larger clone, so it may be a read error. The chain recombines TRBV7-9 with TRBJ1-4; 8 nucleotides agree with TRBD1. Germline V gene lookup returns CDR1 SEHNR and CDR2 FQNEAQ (reference sequence). This CDR3 is 17 amino acids long. For the CDR3, the DNA is TGTGCCAGCAGCTTAATCCCGGGACAGGAGAGTAATGAAAATCTGTTTTTT. It codes for CASSLIPGQESNENLFF.

This clonotype turned up a few times. The chain combines TRBV20-1 with TRBJ2-3, with D possibly called TRBD1 or TRBD2 (7 bases each). Germline V gene data show CDR1 as DFQATT and CDR2 as SNEGSKA (reference sequence). V dropped 3 bases and J dropped 3 bases, with 16 bases sitting between them. There are 15 residues in the CDR3. CDR3: CSASGAGGGTDTQYF. In DNA, the CDR3 is TGCAGTGCTAGTGGCGCAGGGGGAGGGACAGATACGCAGTATTTT.

At least ten counts were recorded for this clonotype. The chain links TRBV2 to TRBJ2-1; D is unresolved. CDR3 size: 12 residues. CDR1 SNHLY and CDR2 FYNNEI come from the germline V gene. Trimming took off 10 bases at V and 0 bases at J, with 7 bases between the two ends. This chain's CDR3 is CAIDSSYNEQFF. CDR3 coding DNA: TGTGCCATAGATAGCTCCTACAATGAGCAGTTCTTC.

The chain employs TRBV19 and TRBJ2-2; a possible D gene is TRBD2 (6 bases). The germline V gene encodes CDR1 LNHDA and CDR2 SQIVND (reference sequence). The CDR3 totals 16 residues. V was cut by 5 bases and J by 3 bases, with 16 bases left in between. The CDR3 reads CASSVVGGLDTGELFF. The CDR3 region has the DNA TGTGCCAGTAGTGTAGTGGGAGGATTGGACACCGGGGAGCTGTTTTTT. The full variable domain, its missing parts supplied by reference TRBV19 and TRBJ2-2, is DGGITQSPKYLFRKEGQNVTLSCEQNLNHDAMYWYRQDPGQGLRLIYYSQIVNDFQKGDIAEGYSVSREKKESFPLTVTSAQKNPTAFYLCASSVVGGLDTGELFFGEGSRLTVL.

This clonotype was recorded many times. The chain couples TRBV28 to TRBJ1-4, with 8 bases lining up with TRBD1. The germline V gene has CDR1 MDHEN and CDR2 SYDVKM. This CDR3 is built from 15 residues. Trimming removed 4 bases from V and 10 bases from J; junction bases left unmatched: 11. The CDR3 DNA follows: TGTGCCAGCAGTTCGCCGACAGGGGAGGGAGGAAAACTGTTTTTT. This sequence encodes CASSSPTGEGGKLFF.

Ten or more counts support this clonotype. The chain links TRBV6-2 or TRBV6-3 to TRBJ2-2; D gene ambiguous. V was clipped by 0 bases and J by 4 bases, with 6 bases between them. The CDR3 sequence is 14 residues long. Germline V gene lookup returns CDR1 MNHEY and CDR2 SVGEGT. In DNA, the CDR3 is TGTGCCAGCAGTTACTCGAAGGTCACCGGGGAGCTGTTTTTT. Translation gives CASSYSKVTGELFF.

This clonotype was observed at least ten times. The CDR3 DNA sequence: TGTGCCAGCAGTTTAAAAGCGGGAGCCCCCTACGAGCAGTACTTC. Translating it yields CASSLKAGAPYEQYF. The chain joins TRBV27 to TRBJ2-7; the match to TRBD2 covers 8 bases. Germline CDR1 is MNHEY and CDR2 is SMNVEV (reference sequence). This CDR3 contains 15 residues. With V trimmed by 2 bases and J by 2 bases, 5 bases remained unmatched.

At least ten counts were recorded for this clonotype. The rearrangement joins TRBV20-1 to TRBJ2-7; D is unclear. V was cut by 5 bases and J by 3 bases, with 11 bases left in between. This CDR3 has 12 amino acids. Germline CDR1 is DFQATT and CDR2 is SNEGSKA (reference sequence). CDR3 residues: CSAYGPNYEQYF. CDR3 nucleotide sequence: TGCAGTGCTTACGGTCCTAACTACGAGCAGTACTTC.

This clonotype was counted at least ten times. The chain employs TRBV28 and TRBJ1-5, with TRBD1 matching over 7 bases. The CDR3 sequence is 15 residues long. Germline CDR1 MDHEN, CDR2 SYDVKM. With V trimmed by 4 bases and J by 4 bases, 7 bases remained unmatched. The CDR3 DNA reads TGTGCCAGCAGTTACCCGGGACAGCGAAATCAGCCCCAGCATTTT. Protein sequence: CASSYPGQRNQPQHF.

This clonotype was found many times. The chain employs TRBV12-3 or TRBV12-4 and TRBJ1-2, with 7 bases that match TRBD1. CDR3 length: 19 residues. V gave up 4 bases and J gave up 7 bases; unmatched junction bases: 24. CDR3 loop: CASSSLSSLGPDREGGYTF. The CDR3 nucleotides read TGTGCCAGCAGTTCCCTATCTTCGTTAGGCCCTGACAGGGAAGGTGGCTACACCTTC.

This clonotype was seen a few times. A much larger clonotype is one base distant, so this may be a read error. The rearrangement uses TRBV12-3 or TRBV12-4 and TRBJ2-5; 14 bases agree with TRBD2. This CDR3 contains 15 residues. V was pared by 6 bases and J by 7 bases, with 7 bases of the junction left unmatched. The CDR3 DNA is TGTGCCAGCAGCCCCAAAGGACTAGCGGGAGGGACCCAGTACTTC. Translating gives CASSPKGLAGGTQYF.

This clonotype was seen only a few times. The rearrangement joins TRBV20-1 to TRBJ1-3; D unclear. Germline CDR1 reads DFQATT; CDR2 reads SNEGSKA (reference sequence). V lost 0 bases, J lost 0 bases, and 9 bases lay in between. The CDR3 is 15 amino acids. The CDR3 is CSARDLGFSGNTIYF. CDR3 coding DNA: TGCAGTGCTAGAGATCTAGGGTTCTCTGGAAACACCATATATTTT.

This clonotype has only a few counts. CDR3 region: CAIAAGVGYNEQFF. CDR3 bases: TGTGCCATCGCAGCGGGAGTAGGCTACAATGAGCAGTTCTTC. The rearrangement uses TRBV10-3 and TRBJ2-1; 8 bases line up with TRBD2. Germline V CDR1 and CDR2: ENHRY, SYGVKD. The CDR3 sequence is 14 residues long. Losses at the gene ends were 8 bases for V and 3 bases for J; bases not matched to a gene: 6.

This clonotype has a count of ten or more. This chain connects TRBV14 to TRBJ2-7; D not certain. V was cut by 1 base and J by 7 bases, with 11 bases left in between. Germline V gene lookup returns CDR1 SGHDN and CDR2 FVKESK. The CDR3 is 13 residues long. The CDR3, as DNA: TGTGCCAGCAGCCAAGGTTCGTTTCGTGAGCAGTACTTC. Translation: CASSQGSFREQYF. The whole variable domain, filled in from reference TRBV14 and TRBJ2-7, reads EAGVTQFPSHSVIEKGQTVTLRCDPISGHDNLYWYRRVMGKEIKFLLHFVKESKQDESGMPNNRFLAERTGGTYSTLKVQPAELEDSGVYFCASSQGSFREQYFGPGTRLTVT.

This clonotype was seen many times. The chain joins TRBV10-2 to TRBJ1-2, with D hard to call. V was clipped by 6 bases and J by 4 bases, with 12 bases between them. The CDR3 has 13 residues. The germline V gene encodes CDR1 WSHSY and CDR2 SAAADI. The CDR3 region has the DNA TGCGCCAGCAGGGCAATATTTGGCTATGGCTACACCTTC. This translates into CASRAIFGYGYTF.

This clonotype has at least ten counts. This chain connects TRBV10-3 to TRBJ1-1, with D unresolved. The V and J ends lost 0 bases and 1 base respectively, with 12 bases between them. Germline V gives CDR1 ENHRY, CDR2 SYGVKD. CDR3 length: 16 amino acids. CDR3 nucleotide sequence: TGTGCCATCAGTGAGTCTGGCTGGCCGCCGAACACTGAAGCTTTCTTT. Translating gives CAISESGWPPNTEAFF.

The chain couples TRBV24-1 to TRBJ2-7; D is possibly TRBD1 (5 bases). From germline, CDR1 is KGHDR and CDR2 SFDVKD. This CDR3 has 14 residues. The V end was cut by 2 bases, the J end by 3 bases, with 10 bases between. The CDR3 reads CATSDSGHHYEQYF. CDR3 nucleotides: TGTGCCACCAGTGATTCAGGACACCACTACGAGCAGTACTTC.

This chain joins TRBV19 and TRBJ1-1, with 7 bases identical to TRBD1. Per germline, CDR1 LNHDA and CDR2 SQIVND (reference sequence). The CDR3 is made up of 16 amino acids. V gave up 5 bases and J gave up 1 base; unmatched junction bases: 10. In DNA form, the CDR3 reads TGTGCCAGTAGTCTATTTTCCGGGACAGCGAACACTGAAGCTTTCTTT. It is translated as CASSLFSGTANTEAFF.

This clonotype was seen a few times. The rearrangement uses TRBV29-1 and TRBJ2-7; D is possibly TRBD1 (5 bases). This CDR3 spans 12 amino acids. V shed 0 bases and J shed 5 bases, with 8 bases lying between them. Per germline, CDR1 SQVTM and CDR2 ANQGSEA. The CDR3 sequence: CSVEDIRDEQYF. The CDR3 coding sequence is TGCAGCGTTGAAGATATCAGGGACGAGCAGTACTTC.